The clone carrying this T cell receptor (beta chain) was counted only a few times. Antigen specificity is unknown. Deletions cut 0 bases from V and 6 bases from J, with 12 bases between. From germline, CDR1 is GTSNPN and CDR2 SVGIG (reference sequence). The CDR3 loop spans 13 amino acids. These data originate in a study of shared clonotypes between healthy human individuals. At the level of the study: Each donor's CD8 memory used one plate, CD8 naive two, each CD4 subset three. The study's findings and limits: Some naive CD4 clonotypes, 4.5% to 5.5%, turned up in common across four donors.

Using about 0.2 ug DNA, approximately 27,000 T cell genomes, the sorted-subset replicate PCRs were run. Measured with immunoSEQ multiplex PCR; TCRdb has only the in-frame clones, and not every one. The sample has under 2,500,000 clones, approximately 96% seen once; the top ten hold approximately 0.13%. Sequenced material: naive CD4+ T cells sorted from blood. The sample's subset: CD45RA+ positively selected. This clonotype originated in a man younger than 35 in good health. This rearrangement joins TRBV30 to TRBJ2-7, with D tentatively TRBD1 or TRBD2 (5 bases each). This CDR3 is CAWSVRRGSEQYF. The CDR3 bases are TGTGCCTGGAGTGTACGACGGGGCTCCGAGCAGTACTTC.